The clone carrying this T cell receptor (beta chain) was recorded many times. The CDR3 is 13 residues long. V was pared by 4 bases and J by 2 bases, with 6 bases between. In germline, CDR1 is KGHDR, CDR2 SFDVKD. The data originate from a study of breast tumors, draining lymph nodes, adjacent tissues. Samples came from axillary lymph nodes draining the breast cancer. Each CDR3 protein gets one entry after TCRdb re-called the multiplex PCR reads with MiXCR. The sample has 270,000 or so distinct CDR3 sequences, 30% seen once. The sequencing input was axillary lymph node tissue. The chain couples TRBV24-1 to TRBJ2-3; D gene uncertain. This receptor was obtained from a female donor with breast cancer. Some clones in this sample may be carry-over from other donors' samples. CDR3 sequence (DNA): TGTGCCACCAGTGAGACCATCACAGATACGCAGTATTTT. As protein: CATSETITDTQYF.